This T cell receptor beta chain was documented in a study of T cell changes during pregnancy in multiple sclerosis. Libraries were prepared by immunoSEQ multiplex PCR; TCRdb keeps only in-frame clonotypes and omits some of them. The table includes some 95,000 clones, 85% to 95% detected once. The CDR3 has 13 residues. Germline values: CDR1 SEHNR, CDR2 FQNEAQ (reference sequence). Trimming removed 6 bases at V and 3 bases at J, with 9 bases between. J is TRBJ1-5 and V is TRBV7-9, with no clear D. This receptor was taken from a female donor with multiple sclerosis, enrolled in a pregnancy study. Material: peripheral blood, obtained in the first trimester of pregnancy. The CDR3 DNA is TGTGCCAGCAGTGAGAAAGACAATCAGCCCCAGCATTTT. Protein: CASSEKDNQPQHF.